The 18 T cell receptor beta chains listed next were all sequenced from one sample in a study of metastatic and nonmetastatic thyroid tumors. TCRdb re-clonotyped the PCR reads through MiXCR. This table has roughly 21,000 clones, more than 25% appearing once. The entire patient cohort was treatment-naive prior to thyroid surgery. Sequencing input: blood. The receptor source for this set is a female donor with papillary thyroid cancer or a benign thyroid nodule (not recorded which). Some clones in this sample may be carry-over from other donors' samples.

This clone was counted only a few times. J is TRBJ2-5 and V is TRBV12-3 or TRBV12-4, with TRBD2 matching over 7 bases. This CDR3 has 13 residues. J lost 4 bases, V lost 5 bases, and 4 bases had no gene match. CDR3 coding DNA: TGTGCCAGCAGTCTTTCGGGGGGAGAGACCCAGTACTTC. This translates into CASSLSGGETQYF.

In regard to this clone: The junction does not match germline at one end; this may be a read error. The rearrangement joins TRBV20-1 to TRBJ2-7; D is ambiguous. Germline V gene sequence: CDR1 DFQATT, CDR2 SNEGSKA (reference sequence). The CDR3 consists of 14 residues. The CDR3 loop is CSAAKVRASHEQYF. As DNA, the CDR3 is TGCAGTGCCGCGAAGGTTAGGGCCTCCCACGAGCAGTACTTC.

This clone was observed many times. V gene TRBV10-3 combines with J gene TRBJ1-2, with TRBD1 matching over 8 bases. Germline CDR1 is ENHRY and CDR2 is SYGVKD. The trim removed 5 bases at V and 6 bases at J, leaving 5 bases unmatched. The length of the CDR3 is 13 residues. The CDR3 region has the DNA TGTGCCATCAGTTCCGACAGGGGAAATGGCTACACCTTC. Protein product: CAISSDRGNGYTF.

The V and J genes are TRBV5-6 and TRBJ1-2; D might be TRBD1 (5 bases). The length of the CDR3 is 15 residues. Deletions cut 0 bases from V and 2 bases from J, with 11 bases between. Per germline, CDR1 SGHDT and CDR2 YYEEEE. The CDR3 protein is CASSLVVGRNYGYTF. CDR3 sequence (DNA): TGTGCCAGCAGCTTGGTGGTGGGACGGAACTATGGCTACACCTTC.

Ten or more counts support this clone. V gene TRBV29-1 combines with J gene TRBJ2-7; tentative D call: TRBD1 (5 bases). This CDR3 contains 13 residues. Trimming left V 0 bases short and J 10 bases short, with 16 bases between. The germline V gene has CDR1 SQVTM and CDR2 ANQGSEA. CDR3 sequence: CSVEDRGRVLQYF. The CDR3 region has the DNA TGCAGCGTTGAAGATCGAGGCAGGGTGTTACAGTACTTC.

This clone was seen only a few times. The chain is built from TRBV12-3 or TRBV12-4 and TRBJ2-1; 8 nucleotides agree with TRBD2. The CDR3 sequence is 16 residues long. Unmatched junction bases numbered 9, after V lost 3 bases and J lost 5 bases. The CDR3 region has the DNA TGTGCCAGCAGTTTTGGGCGGGAGGATTGGGACAATGAGCAGTTCTTC. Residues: CASSFGREDWDNEQFF.

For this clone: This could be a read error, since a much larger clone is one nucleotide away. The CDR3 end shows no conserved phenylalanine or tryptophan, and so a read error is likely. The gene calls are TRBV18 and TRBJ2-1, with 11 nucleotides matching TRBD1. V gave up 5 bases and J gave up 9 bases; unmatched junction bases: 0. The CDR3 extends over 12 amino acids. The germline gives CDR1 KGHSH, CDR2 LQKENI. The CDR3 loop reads CASSGTGGEQFL. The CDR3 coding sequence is TGTGCCAGCTCAGGGACAGGGGGTGAGCAGTTCCTC.

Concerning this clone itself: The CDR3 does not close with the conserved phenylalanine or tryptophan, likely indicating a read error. CDR3 in amino acids: CASSEVRQPQHL. The CDR3 DNA is TGTGCCAGCAGTGAGGTTCGGCAGCCCCAGCATCTT. V usage is TRBV6-1 and J usage is TRBJ1-5; D is unclear. V gave up 3 bases and J gave up 7 bases, with 7 bases separating them. CDR3 length: 12 residues. Germline CDR1 reads MNHNS; CDR2 reads SASEGT.

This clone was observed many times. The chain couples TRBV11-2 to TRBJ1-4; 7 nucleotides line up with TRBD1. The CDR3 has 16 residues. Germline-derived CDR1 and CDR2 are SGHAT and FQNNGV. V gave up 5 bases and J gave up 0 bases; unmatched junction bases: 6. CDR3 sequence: CASSGTAYTTNEKLFF. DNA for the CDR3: TGTGCCAGCAGCGGGACAGCCTACACAACTAATGAAAAACTGTTTTTT. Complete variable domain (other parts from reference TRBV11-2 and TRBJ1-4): EAGVAQSPRYKIIEKRQSVAFWCNPISGHATLYWYQQILGQGPKLLIQFQNNGVVDDSQLPKDRFSAERLKGVDSTLKIQPAKLEDSAVYLCASSGTAYTTNEKLFFGSGTQLSVL.

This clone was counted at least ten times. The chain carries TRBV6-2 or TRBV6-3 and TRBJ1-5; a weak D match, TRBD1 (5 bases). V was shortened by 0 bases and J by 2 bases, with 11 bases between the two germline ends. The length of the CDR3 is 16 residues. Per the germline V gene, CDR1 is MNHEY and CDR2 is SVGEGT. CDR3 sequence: CASSYSAGAGNQPQHF. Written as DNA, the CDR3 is TGTGCCAGCAGTTACTCAGCCGGGGCTGGCAATCAGCCCCAGCATTTT.

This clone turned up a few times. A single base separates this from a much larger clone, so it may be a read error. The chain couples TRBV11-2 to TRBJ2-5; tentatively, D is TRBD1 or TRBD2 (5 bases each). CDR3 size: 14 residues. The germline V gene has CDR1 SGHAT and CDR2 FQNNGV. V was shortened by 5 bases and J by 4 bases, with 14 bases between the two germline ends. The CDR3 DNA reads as TGTGCCAGCAGCCGGGACGGGGCGACAGAGACCCAGTACTTC. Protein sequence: CASSRDGATETQYF.

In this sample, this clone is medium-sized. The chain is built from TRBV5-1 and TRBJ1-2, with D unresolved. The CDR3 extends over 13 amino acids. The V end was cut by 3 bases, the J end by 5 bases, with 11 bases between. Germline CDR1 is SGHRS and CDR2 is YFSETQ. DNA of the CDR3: TGCGCCAGCAGCTCGACACTTAGTTATGGCTACACCTTC. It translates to CASSSTLSYGYTF.

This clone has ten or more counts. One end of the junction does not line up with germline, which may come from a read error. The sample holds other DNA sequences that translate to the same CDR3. This CDR3 reads CAWSVEYRSPLHF. CDR3 nucleotide sequence: TGTGCCTGGAGTGTAGAGTATCGTTCACCCCTTCACTTT. This chain links TRBV30 with TRBJ1-6; D is undetermined. This CDR3 spans 13 amino acids. CDR1 GTSNPN and CDR2 SVGIG come from the germline V gene (reference sequence). The full variable domain, completed using reference TRBV30 and TRBJ1-6, is SQTIHQWPATLVQPVGSPLSLECTVEGTSNPNLYWYRQAAGRGLQLLFYSVGIGQISSEVPQNLSASRPQDRQFILSSKKLLLSDSGFYLCAWSVEYRSPLHFGNGTRLTVT.

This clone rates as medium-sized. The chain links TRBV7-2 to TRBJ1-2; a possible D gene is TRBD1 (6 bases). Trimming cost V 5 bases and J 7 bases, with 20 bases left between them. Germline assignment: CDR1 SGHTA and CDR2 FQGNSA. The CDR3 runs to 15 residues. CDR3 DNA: TGTGCCAGCAGCCGACGCGCGAAGGGAGGGGGTGGCTACACCTTC. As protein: CASSRRAKGGGGYTF.

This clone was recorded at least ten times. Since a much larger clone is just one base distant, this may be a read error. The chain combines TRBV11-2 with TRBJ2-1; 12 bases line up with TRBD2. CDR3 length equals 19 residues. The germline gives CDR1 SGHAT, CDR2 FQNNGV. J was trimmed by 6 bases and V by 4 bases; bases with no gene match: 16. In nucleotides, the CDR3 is TGTGCCAGCAGCTCAACCCTGCTAGCGGGGGGGCCATTGGTCAATGAGCAGTTCTTC. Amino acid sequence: CASSSTLLAGGPLVNEQFF.

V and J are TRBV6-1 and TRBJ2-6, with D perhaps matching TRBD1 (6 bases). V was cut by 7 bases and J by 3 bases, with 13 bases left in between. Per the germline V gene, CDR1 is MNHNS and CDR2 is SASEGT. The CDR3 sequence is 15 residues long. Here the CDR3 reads CASIAAGDGANVLTF. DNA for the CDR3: TGTGCCAGCATTGCGGCAGGGGATGGGGCCAACGTCCTGACTTTC.

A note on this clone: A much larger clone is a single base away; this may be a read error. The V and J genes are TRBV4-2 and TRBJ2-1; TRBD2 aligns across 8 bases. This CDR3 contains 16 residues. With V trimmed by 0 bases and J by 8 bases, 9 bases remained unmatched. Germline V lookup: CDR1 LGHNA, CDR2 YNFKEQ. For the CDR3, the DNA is TGTGCCAGCAGCCAAGATCACGGGGGGGCTAGGGATGAGCAGTTCTTC. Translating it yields CASSQDHGGARDEQFF.

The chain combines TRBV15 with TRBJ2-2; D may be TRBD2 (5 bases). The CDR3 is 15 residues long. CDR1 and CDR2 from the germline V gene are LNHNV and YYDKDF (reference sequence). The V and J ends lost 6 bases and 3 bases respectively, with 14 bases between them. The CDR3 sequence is CATRRARTDTGELFF. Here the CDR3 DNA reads TGTGCCACCAGGAGGGCGAGGACGGACACCGGGGAGCTGTTTTTT.